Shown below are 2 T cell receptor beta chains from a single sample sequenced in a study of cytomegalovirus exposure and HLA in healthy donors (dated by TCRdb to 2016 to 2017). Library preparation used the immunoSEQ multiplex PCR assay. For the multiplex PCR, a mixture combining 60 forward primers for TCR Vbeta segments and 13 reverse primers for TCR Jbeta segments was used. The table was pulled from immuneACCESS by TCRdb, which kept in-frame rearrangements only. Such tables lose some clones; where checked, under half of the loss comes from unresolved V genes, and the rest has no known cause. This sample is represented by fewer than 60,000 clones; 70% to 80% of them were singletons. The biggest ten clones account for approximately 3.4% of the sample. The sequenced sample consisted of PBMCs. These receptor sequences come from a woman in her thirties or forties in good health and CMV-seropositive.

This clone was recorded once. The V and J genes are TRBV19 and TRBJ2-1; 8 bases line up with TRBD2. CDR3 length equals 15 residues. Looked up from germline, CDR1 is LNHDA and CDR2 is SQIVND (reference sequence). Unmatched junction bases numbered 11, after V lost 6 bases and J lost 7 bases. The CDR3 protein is CASRISGGPWNEQFF. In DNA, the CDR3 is TGTGCCAGTAGGATTTCGGGGGGGCCCTGGAATGAGCAGTTCTTC.

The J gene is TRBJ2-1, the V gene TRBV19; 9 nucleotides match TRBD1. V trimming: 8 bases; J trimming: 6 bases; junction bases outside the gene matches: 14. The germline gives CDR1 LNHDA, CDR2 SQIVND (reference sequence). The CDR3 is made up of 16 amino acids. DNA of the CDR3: TGTGCCAGTTGTACAACCGGGACAGGGACTATCAATGAGCAGTTCTTC. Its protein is CASCTTGTGTINEQFF. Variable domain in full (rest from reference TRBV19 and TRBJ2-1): DGGITQSPKYLFRKEGQNVTLSCEQNLNHDAMYWYRQDPGQGLRLIYYSQIVNDFQKGDIAEGYSVSREKKESFPLTVTSAQKNPTAFYLCASCTTGTGTINEQFFGPGTRLTVL.